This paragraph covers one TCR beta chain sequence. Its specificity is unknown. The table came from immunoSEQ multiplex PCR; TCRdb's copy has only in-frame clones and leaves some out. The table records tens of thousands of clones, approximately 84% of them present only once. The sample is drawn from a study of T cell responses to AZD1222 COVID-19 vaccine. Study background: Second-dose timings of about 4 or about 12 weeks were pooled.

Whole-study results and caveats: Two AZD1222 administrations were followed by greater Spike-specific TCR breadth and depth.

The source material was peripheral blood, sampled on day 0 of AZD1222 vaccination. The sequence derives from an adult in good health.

The CDR3 nucleotides read TGTGCCACCAGCTCCAGGGGGGATCAGCCCCAGCATTTT. Translating gives CATSSRGDQPQHF. The chain combines TRBV15 with TRBJ1-5; TRBD1 aligns across 7 bases. The J segment lost 5 bases and the V segment lost 5 bases, leaving 3 bases of the junction unmatched. The CDR3 is 13 residues long. Germline V CDR1 and CDR2: LNHNV, YYDKDF (reference sequence). Full variable domain (rest looked up from reference TRBV15 and TRBJ1-5): DAMVIQNPRYQVTQFGKPVTLSCSQTLNHNVMYWYQQKSSQAPKLLFHYYDKDFNNEADTPDNFQSRRPNTSFCFLDIRSPGLGDTAMYLCATSSRGDQPQHFGDGTRLSIL.